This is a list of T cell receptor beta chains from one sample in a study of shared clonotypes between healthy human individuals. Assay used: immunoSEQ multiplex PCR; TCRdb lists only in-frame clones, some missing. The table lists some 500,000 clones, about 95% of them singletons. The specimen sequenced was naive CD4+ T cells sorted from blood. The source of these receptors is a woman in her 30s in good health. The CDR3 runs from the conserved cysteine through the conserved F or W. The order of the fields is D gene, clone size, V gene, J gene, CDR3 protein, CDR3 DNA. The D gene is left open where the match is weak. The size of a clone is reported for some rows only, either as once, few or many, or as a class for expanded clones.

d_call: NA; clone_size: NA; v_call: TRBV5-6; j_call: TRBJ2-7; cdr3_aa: CASSLKRKSLRMVEQYF; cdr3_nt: TGTGCCAGCAGCTTGAAACGCAAGTCCCTGAGGATGGTCGAGCAGTACTTC
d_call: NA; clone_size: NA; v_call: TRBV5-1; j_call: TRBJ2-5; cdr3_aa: CASSFTPPKETQYF; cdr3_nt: TGCGCCAGCAGCTTTACCCCACCAAAAGAGACCCAGTACTTC
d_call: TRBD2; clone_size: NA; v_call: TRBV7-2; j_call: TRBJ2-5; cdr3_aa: CASSSRLAVRETQYF; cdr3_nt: TGTGCCAGCAGCTCCCGACTAGCGGTCCGGGAGACCCAGTACTTC
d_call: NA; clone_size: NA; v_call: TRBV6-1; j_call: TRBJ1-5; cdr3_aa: CASSERGQSYSNQPQHF; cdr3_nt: TGTGCCAGCAGTGAAAGAGGACAGTCCTATAGCAATCAGCCCCAGCATTTT
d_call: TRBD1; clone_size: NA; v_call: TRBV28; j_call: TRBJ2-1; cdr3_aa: CASSSPGQRNNEQFF; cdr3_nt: TGTGCCAGCAGTTCACCGGGACAGCGGAACAATGAGCAGTTCTTC
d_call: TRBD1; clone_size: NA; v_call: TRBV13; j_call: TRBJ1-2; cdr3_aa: CASSIRTGADGYTF; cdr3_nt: TGTGCCAGCAGCATTAGGACAGGGGCGGATGGCTACACCTTC
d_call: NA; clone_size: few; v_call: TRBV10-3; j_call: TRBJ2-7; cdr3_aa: CAISDDGYEQYF; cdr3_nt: TGTGCCATCAGTGACGATGGATACGAGCAGTACTTC
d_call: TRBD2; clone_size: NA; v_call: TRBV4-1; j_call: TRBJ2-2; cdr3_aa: CASSQTSGRKTGELFF; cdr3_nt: TGCGCCAGCAGCCAGACTAGCGGGAGAAAAACCGGGGAGCTGTTTTTT
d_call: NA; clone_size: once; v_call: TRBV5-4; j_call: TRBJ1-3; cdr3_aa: CASSLGSTGNTIYF; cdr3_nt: TGTGCCAGCAGCTTGGGGTCTACTGGAAACACCATATATTTT
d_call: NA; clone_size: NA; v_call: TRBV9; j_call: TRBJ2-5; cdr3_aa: CASSASSLYPPETQYF; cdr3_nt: TGTGCCAGCAGCGCTAGTTCATTATACCCCCCGGAGACCCAGTACTTC
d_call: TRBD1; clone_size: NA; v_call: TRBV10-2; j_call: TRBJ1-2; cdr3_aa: CASSGPRGTGYGYTF; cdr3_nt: TGCGCCAGCAGTGGACCTAGGGGGACAGGTTATGGCTACACCTTC
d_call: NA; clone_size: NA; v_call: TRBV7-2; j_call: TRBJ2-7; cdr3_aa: CASSHGGISYEQYF; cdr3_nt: TGTGCCAGCAGTCACGGAGGGATATCCTACGAGCAGTACTTC
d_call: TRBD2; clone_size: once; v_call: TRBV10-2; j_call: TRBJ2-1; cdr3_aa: CASSDLAGGLDNEQFF; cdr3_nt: TGCGCCAGCAGTGATTTAGCGGGAGGGCTGGACAATGAGCAGTTCTTC
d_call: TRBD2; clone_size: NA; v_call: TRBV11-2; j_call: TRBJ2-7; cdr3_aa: CASSPQPGLAGLEQYF; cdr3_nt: TGTGCCAGCAGCCCTCAACCGGGACTAGCGGGACTCGAGCAGTACTTC
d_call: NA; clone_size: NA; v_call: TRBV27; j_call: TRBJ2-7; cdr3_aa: CATRLQYASYEQYF; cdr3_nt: TGTGCCACCCGATTGCAGTATGCCTCCTACGAGCAGTACTTC
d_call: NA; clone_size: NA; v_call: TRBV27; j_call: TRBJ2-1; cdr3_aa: CASSPWQSGTPDYNEQFF; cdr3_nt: TGTGCCAGCAGTCCCTGGCAGAGCGGGACACCGGATTACAATGAGCAGTTCTTC
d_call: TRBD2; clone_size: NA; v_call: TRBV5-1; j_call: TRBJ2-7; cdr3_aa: CASSPGGGTLYEQYF; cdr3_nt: TGCGCCAGCAGCCCCGGCGGGGGAACTCTCTACGAGCAGTACTTC
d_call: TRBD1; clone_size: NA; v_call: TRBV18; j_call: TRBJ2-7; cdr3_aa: CASSVGQSSYEQYF; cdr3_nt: TGTGCCAGCTCAGTGGGACAGAGCTCCTACGAGCAGTACTTC